This TCR beta chain was recorded in a study of blood T cell repertoires in COVID-19. Living in 24 US areas, the participants were between about 18 and 100 years of age. Categorization into cohorts depended on clinical history that participants reported. This CDR3 spans 17 amino acids. Trimming took 3 bases from V and 4 from J; bases not matched to a gene: 12. Germline V lookup: CDR1 MDHEN, CDR2 SYDVKM. In the original workflow: Estimates of nucleated cell counts were drawn from the amplification of reference gene primers. Measured with immunoSEQ multiplex PCR; TCRdb has only the in-frame clones, and not every one. The V and J calls and clone size are taken from that table; D and trimming were inferred from the DNA. The sample has under 200,000 clones; about 80% are singletons.

The chain links TRBV28 to TRBJ2-1; the match to TRBD2 covers 7 bases. Sequenced material: PBMCs or T cells enriched from blood (not recorded which). The origin of this receptor is a woman between 65 and 79 years old in a cohort exposed to, infected with or recovered from COVID-19 (not recorded which). The chain's CDR3 is CASSFFRGRALYNEQFF. CDR3 coding DNA: TGTGCCAGCAGTTTTTTTCGTGGGAGGGCCCTTTACAATGAGCAGTTCTTC.